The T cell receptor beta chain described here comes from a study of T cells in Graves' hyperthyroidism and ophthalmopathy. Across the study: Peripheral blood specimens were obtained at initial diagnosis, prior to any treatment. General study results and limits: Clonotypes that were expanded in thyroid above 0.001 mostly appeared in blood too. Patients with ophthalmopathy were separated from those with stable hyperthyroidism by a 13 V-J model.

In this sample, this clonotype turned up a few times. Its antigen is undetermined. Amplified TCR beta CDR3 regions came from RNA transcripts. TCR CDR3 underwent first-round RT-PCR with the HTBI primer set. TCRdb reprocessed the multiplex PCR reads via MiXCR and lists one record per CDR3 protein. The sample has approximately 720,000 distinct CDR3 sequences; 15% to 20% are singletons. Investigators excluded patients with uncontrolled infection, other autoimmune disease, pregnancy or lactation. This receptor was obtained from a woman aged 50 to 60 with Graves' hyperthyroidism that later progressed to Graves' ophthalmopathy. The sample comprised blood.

Here the CDR3 reads CASSQDFATGYGYTF. CDR3 nucleotides: TGTGCCAGCAGCCAAGATTTCGCAACAGGCTATGGCTACACCTTC. V is TRBV14 and J is TRBJ1-2, with D maybe TRBD1 (5 bases). The CDR3 totals 15 residues. The V gene's germline CDR1 is SGHDN and CDR2 FVKESK. Trimming shortened V by 0 bases and J by 4 bases, and 12 bases separated the two germline ends. Looking up the rest from reference TRBV14 and TRBJ1-2 gives the full variable domain: EAGVTQFPSHSVIEKGQTVTLRCDPISGHDNLYWYRRVMGKEIKFLLHFVKESKQDESGMPNNRFLAERTGGTYSTLKVQPAELEDSGVYFCASSQDFATGYGYTFGSGTRLTVV.